This record concerns one T cell receptor (beta chain) sequence. V lost 1 base to trimming and J lost 2 bases, with 7 bases between them. Germline CDR1 reads MGHRA; CDR2 reads YSYEKL. This CDR3 is 14 amino acids long. It was across several immunoSEQ plates that each subset's genomic DNA was evenly split. Clones were read by immunoSEQ multiplex PCR, and TCRdb kept only the in-frame ones, dropping some. The sample shows millions of clones, roughly 94% of them seen only once. The entry originates in a study of shared clonotypes between healthy human individuals. At the level of the study: Researchers drew samples from a couple of women and a few men aged 18 to 49.

This TCR derives from a man between 18 and 29 years old in good health. The sequenced sample consisted of naive CD4+ T cells sorted from blood. Regarding subset: CD45RA+ positively selected. V and J are TRBV4-1 and TRBJ2-3, with unresolved D. The CDR3 loop reads CASSQVYNTDTQYF. CDR3 nucleotide sequence: TGCGCCAGCAGCCAAGTCTACAACACAGATACGCAGTATTTT.